This TCR beta chain was sequenced for a study of identical twins. Study-level results: Beta clonotypes that were abundant in cord blood contained fewer insertions, a pattern absent from memory repertoires.

MiXCR, run by TCRdb on the 5' RACE reads, gives a single entry per CDR3 protein. The sample includes roughly 190,000 distinct CDR3 sequences, roughly 15% seen only once; the top ten take around 40%. In regard to this clonotype: Its target is unknown.

This CDR3 region has 15 residues. After removal of 1 base from V and 2 bases from J, the junction contained 5 bases not matched to a gene. CDR1 and CDR2 (germline): DFQATT, SNEGSKA (reference sequence). These data were also filed under a second study, of T cells expressing NK-cell markers.

This TCR was recovered from a woman between 18 and 29 years old in good health. The chain recombines TRBV20-1 with TRBJ2-5; 9 nucleotides line up with TRBD1. The sample was CD8+ T cells sorted from blood. The CDR3 sequence: CSARVQGARQETQYF. Written as DNA, the CDR3 is TGCAGTGCTAGAGTACAGGGGGCGCGGCAAGAGACCCAGTACTTC.